These 29 T cell receptor beta chains were sequenced from one sample in a study of tumor-infiltrating lymphocytes in localized non-small cell lung cancer. The repertoire was sequenced with immunoSEQ multiplex PCR; TCRdb's copy has only in-frame clones and lacks some. The sample comprises about 8,700 clones, around four fifths of which are singletons, and around 7% rests with the top ten. The source material was uninvolved lung tissue not adjacent to the tumor. Receptors originate from a human donor with non-small cell lung cancer.

This clone was recorded only once. The V and J genes are TRBV19 and TRBJ1-3; D remains ambiguous. With 10 bases removed from V and 0 bases from J, the gap between germline ends came to 13 bases. Germline V gives CDR1 LNHDA, CDR2 SQIVND (reference sequence). The CDR3 has 14 residues. In DNA form, the CDR3 reads TGTGCCACCAAATACGGGAGCTCTGGAAACACCATATATTTT. Amino acids: CATKYGSSGNTIYF. Full variable domain (missing parts from reference TRBV19 and TRBJ1-3): DGGITQSPKYLFRKEGQNVTLSCEQNLNHDAMYWYRQDPGQGLRLIYYSQIVNDFQKGDIAEGYSVSREKKESFPLTVTSAQKNPTAFYLCATKYGSSGNTIYFGEGSWLTVV.

The chain couples TRBV5-8 to TRBJ2-1; a possible D gene is TRBD2 (5 bases). CDR1 SGHTS and CDR2 YDEGEE come from the germline V gene. The CDR3 contains 15 residues. V lost 4 bases to trimming and J lost 8 bases, with 19 bases between them. CDR3 sequence (DNA): TGTGCCAGCAGCACCCCCGGGGTGGGGAAGGATGAGCAGTTCTTC. This gives the protein CASSTPGVGKDEQFF.

The J gene is TRBJ1-4, the V gene TRBV6-6; D call uncertain. The CDR3 runs to 12 residues. V was clipped by 7 bases and J by 6 bases, with 9 bases between them. Germline V gene sequence: CDR1 MNHNY, CDR2 SVGAGI (reference sequence). The CDR3 reads CASKAPDEKLFF. CDR3 DNA sequence: TGTGCCAGCAAGGCCCCCGATGAAAAACTGTTTTTT.

V usage is TRBV2 and J usage is TRBJ1-6; D is unresolved. This CDR3 is built from 13 residues. Per germline, CDR1 SNHLY and CDR2 FYNNEI. V was clipped by 7 bases and J by 3 bases, with 7 bases between them. CDR3 nucleotide sequence: TGTGCCAGCACGGCAGACTATAATTCACCCCTCCACTTT. This translates into CASTADYNSPLHF.

In this sample, this clone turned up a few times. The J gene is TRBJ2-7, the V gene TRBV6-5; tentative D call: TRBD2 (5 bases). V lost 6 bases and J lost 1, with 16 bases in between. Germline loops: CDR1 MNHEY, CDR2 SVGAGI. There are 15 residues in the CDR3. CDR3 sequence (DNA): TGTGCCAGCAGCCGGCCGCGCGAGGGTTCCTACGAGCAGTACTTC. It specifies CASSRPREGSYEQYF.

The chain is built from TRBV5-1 and TRBJ1-2; D ambiguous. The length of the CDR3 is 14 residues. Germline V gene data show CDR1 as SGHRS and CDR2 as YFSETQ. V was cut by 0 bases and J by 7 bases, with 13 bases left in between. This CDR3 is CASSLELGSGGYTF. DNA of the CDR3: TGCGCCAGCAGCTTGGAATTAGGTAGTGGTGGCTACACCTTC.

The table lists this clone with a count of one. The chain joins TRBV5-1 to TRBJ2-5; D gene ambiguous. Germline CDR1 reads SGHRS; CDR2 reads YFSETQ. The V end lost 5 bases, the J end lost 5 bases, and 10 bases lay between the germline ends. The CDR3 runs to 12 residues. The CDR3 DNA reads TGCGCCAGCAGTAGAAGTGAGGAGACCCAGTACTTC. It is translated as CASSRSEETQYF.

This clone was seen just once. The V and J genes are TRBV11-2 and TRBJ2-7; no reliable D call. The CDR3 is 11 residues long. V dropped 2 bases and J dropped 3 bases, with 2 bases sitting between them. Germline assignment: CDR1 SGHAT and CDR2 FQNNGV. The CDR3 DNA reads as TGTGCCAGCAGCTTAATCTACGAGCAGTACTTC. Its translation: CASSLIYEQYF.

The rearrangement joins TRBV19 to TRBJ2-3; 7 positions match TRBD2. The CDR3 consists of 12 residues. Germline-derived CDR1 and CDR2 are LNHDA and SQIVND (reference sequence). The junction had 4 bases not matched to a gene; V was cut back by 4 bases and J by 9 bases. The CDR3 nucleotides are TGTGCCAGTAGTAGGGACTATCAGACGCAGTATTTT. Amino acids: CASSRDYQTQYF.

V is TRBV19 and J is TRBJ1-2; TRBD1 matches at 7 bases. The germline CDR1 and CDR2 sequences are LNHDA and SQIVND (reference sequence). V lost 5 bases, J lost 2 bases, and 5 bases stayed unmatched. This CDR3 is built from 14 residues. The CDR3 is CASSRRQGNYGYTF. CDR3 coding DNA: TGTGCCAGTAGTCGTCGACAGGGAAACTATGGCTACACCTTC.

J is TRBJ2-2 and V is TRBV9; no clear D. This CDR3 is 12 amino acids long. Trimming removed 3 bases at V and 4 bases at J, with 4 bases between. Germline lookup yields CDR1 SGDLS and CDR2 YYNGEE. The CDR3 nucleotides read TGTGCCAGCAGCGCCCTCACCGGGGAGCTGTTTTTT. Its translation: CASSALTGELFF. Together with reference TRBV9 and TRBJ2-2, the CDR3 gives the full variable domain: DSGVTQTPKHLITATGQRVTLRCSPRSGDLSVYWYQQSLDQGLQFLIQYYNGEERAKGNILERFSAQQFPDLHSELNLSSLELGDSALYFCASSALTGELFFGEGSRLTVL.

The chain uses TRBV2 and TRBJ2-5; perhaps TRBD2 as D (5 bases). Trimming pared 2 bases from V and 2 bases from J, leaving 12 bases between. The CDR3 is 15 residues long. Germline V CDR1 and CDR2: SNHLY, FYNNEI. CDR3 loop: CASSEIWGVQETQYF. CDR3 DNA sequence: TGTGCCAGCAGTGAAATCTGGGGAGTTCAAGAGACCCAGTACTTC.

The J gene is TRBJ1-2, the V gene TRBV4-1, with D possibly TRBD1 on 5 matching bases. From germline, CDR1 is MGHRA and CDR2 YSYEKL. This CDR3 has 13 amino acids. Trimming removed 3 bases at V and 7 bases at J, with 12 bases between. This chain's CDR3 is CASSQGLVSGYTF. CDR3 nucleotide sequence: TGCGCCAGCAGCCAGGGACTCGTCAGTGGCTACACCTTC.

The rearrangement joins TRBV27 to TRBJ1-1; possibly TRBD1 for D (6 bases). The germline CDR1 and CDR2 sequences are MNHEY and SMNVEV (reference sequence). The V end lost 9 bases, the J end lost 3 bases, and 17 bases lay between the germline ends. This CDR3 comprises 14 residues. This CDR3 reads CARGYRDRDTEAFF. The CDR3 DNA follows: TGTGCCAGGGGCTACAGGGATAGGGACACTGAAGCTTTCTTT.

This clone was seen just once. The rearrangement joins TRBV28 to TRBJ2-4; 7 bases are a match to TRBD1. This CDR3 comprises 19 residues. The germline V gene has CDR1 MDHEN and CDR2 SYDVKM. After removal of 5 bases from V and 0 bases from J, the junction contained 16 bases not matched to a gene. CDR3 bases: TGTGCCAGCAGTACCTACAGGGGCCACTATATCCTAGCCAAAAACATTCAGTACTTC. Its translation is CASSTYRGHYILAKNIQYF.

J is TRBJ1-1 and V is TRBV29-1, with a possible D match to TRBD1 (6 bases). The CDR3 runs 15 residues. Trimming took off 0 bases at V and 6 bases at J, with 17 bases between the two ends. Germline V gives CDR1 SQVTM, CDR2 ANQGSEA. As DNA, the CDR3 is TGCAGCGTTGAAGATTTTATTGGGGGGCGGGCTGAAGCTTTCTTT. Its translation is CSVEDFIGGRAEAFF.

The CDR3 DNA reads TGTGCCAGCAGTTTCCTCCCCAGCGGGAGCGGGGTCGGAGAGACCCAGTACTTC. This encodes CASSFLPSGSGVGETQYF. This chain links TRBV27 with TRBJ2-5, with 8 bases aligning to TRBD2. Germline CDR1 MNHEY, CDR2 SMNVEV (reference sequence). The V and J ends lost 3 bases and 4 bases, in that order; junction bases with no gene match: 16. The CDR3 has 18 residues.

The sample holds a few counts of this clone. This chain connects TRBV5-4 to TRBJ2-2; D ambiguous. Germline CDR1 and CDR2: SGHNT and YYREEE (reference sequence). Trimming cost V 2 bases and J 5 bases, with 7 bases left between them. The CDR3 contains 13 residues. CDR3 residues: CASSFTGTGELFF. The DNA for the CDR3 is TGTGCCAGCAGCTTCACTGGTACCGGGGAGCTGTTTTTT.

This clone was seen only a few times. The chain employs TRBV7-3 and TRBJ1-1, with D possibly matching TRBD1 (5 bases). Trimming took off 4 bases at V and 8 bases at J, with 14 bases between the two ends. The CDR3 consists of 13 residues. From germline, CDR1 is SGHTA and CDR2 FQGTGA. Here the CDR3 DNA reads TGTGCCAGCAGCTCATCCGAGGGGAACGAAGCTTTCTTT. The encoded protein is CASSSSEGNEAFF.

The genes are TRBV2 and TRBJ1-2, with 9 bases fitting TRBD1. This CDR3 is 14 amino acids long. V lost 5 bases, J lost 2 bases, and 3 bases stayed unmatched. In germline, CDR1 is SNHLY, CDR2 FYNNEI. DNA for the CDR3: TGTGCCAGCAGTCTACAGGGGGCGAACTATGGCTACACCTTC. This translates into CASSLQGANYGYTF.

The chain combines TRBV6-4 with TRBJ1-1, with 9 bases aligning to TRBD1. CDR1 and CDR2 from the germline V gene are MRHNA and SNTAGT. Trimming removed 6 bases from V and 5 bases from J; junction bases left unmatched: 10. This CDR3 contains 15 residues. The CDR3 coding sequence is TGTGCCAGCAGACCAAAGGGACAGGGTGGAACTGAAGCTTTCTTT. The encoded protein is CASRPKGQGGTEAFF.

V gene TRBV28 combines with J gene TRBJ2-7, with 7 bases identical to TRBD2. Trimming took 6 bases from V and 3 from J; bases not matched to a gene: 11. This CDR3 is 15 amino acids long. Germline CDR1 and CDR2: MDHEN and SYDVKM. DNA for the CDR3: TGTGCCAGCAGCCCCGGGGGGACTGGGAGCTACGAGCAGTACTTC. It specifies CASSPGGTGSYEQYF.

This chain uses TRBV13 with TRBJ1-1, with 7 bases matching TRBD1. CDR3 length: 15 amino acids. V shed 3 bases, J shed 1 base, and the junction held 5 bases outside the gene matches. CDR1 and CDR2 (germline): PRHDT, FYEKMQ (reference sequence). The CDR3 sequence is CASSFHRGENTEAFF. The CDR3 DNA is TGTGCCAGCAGCTTCCACAGGGGAGAGAACACTGAAGCTTTCTTT.

The V call is TRBV7-2, the J call TRBJ2-7; D is unresolved. Trimming stripped 1 base from V and 0 bases from J, with 16 bases between. The V gene's germline CDR1 is SGHTA and CDR2 FQGNSA. This CDR3 has 17 residues. CDR3 DNA: TGTGCCAGCAGCTTAGGTCCCGTTGCTAGGAGCTCCTACGAGCAGTACTTC. Residues: CASSLGPVARSSYEQYF.

The gene calls are TRBV6-1 and TRBJ2-3, with 15 bases lining up with TRBD2. CDR3 length equals 15 residues. With V trimmed by 4 bases and J by 4 bases, 0 bases remained unmatched. Germline lookup yields CDR1 MNHNS and CDR2 SASEGT. CDR3 sequence reads: CASSGTSGGADTQYF. DNA of the CDR3: TGTGCCAGCAGTGGGACTAGCGGGGGGGCAGATACGCAGTATTTT.

This chain links TRBV7-3 with TRBJ2-2; unclear D gene. The germline CDR1 and CDR2 sequences are SGHTA and FQGTGA. The CDR3 runs to 13 residues. V shed 3 bases and J shed 6 bases, with 8 bases lying between them. CDR3 coding DNA: TGTGCCAGCAGCTTCTACCATGCCGGGGAGCTGTTTTTT. Amino acids: CASSFYHAGELFF.

The chain recombines TRBV7-9 with TRBJ1-2, with unresolved D. The V gene's germline CDR1 is SEHNR and CDR2 FQNEAQ (reference sequence). The germline V and J ends were trimmed by 2 bases and 4 bases, with 14 bases remaining between them. The CDR3 loop spans 15 amino acids. CDR3 region: CASSLSSGVGYGYTF. The CDR3 DNA sequence: TGTGCCAGCAGCTTAAGTTCGGGTGTCGGCTATGGCTACACCTTC.

The chain has TRBV6-5 and TRBJ2-7, with 8 bases matching TRBD1. Germline loops: CDR1 MNHEY, CDR2 SVGAGI. The CDR3 runs 15 residues. The V and J ends lost 2 bases and 1 base, in that order; junction bases with no gene match: 4. The CDR3 protein is CASSYGQGASYEQYF. In nucleotides, the CDR3 is TGTGCCAGCAGTTACGGCCAGGGGGCATCCTACGAGCAGTACTTC.

The CDR3 DNA sequence: TGTGCCAGCCCGCCCCCAGGGGGCAGCGAAAAACTGTTTTTT. The encoded protein is CASPPPGGSEKLFF. The chain is built from TRBV27 and TRBJ1-4; 8 positions match TRBD1. Germline-derived CDR1 and CDR2 are MNHEY and SMNVEV (reference sequence). The CDR3 consists of 14 residues. V dropped 8 bases and J dropped 8; count of bases not matched to a gene: 10.